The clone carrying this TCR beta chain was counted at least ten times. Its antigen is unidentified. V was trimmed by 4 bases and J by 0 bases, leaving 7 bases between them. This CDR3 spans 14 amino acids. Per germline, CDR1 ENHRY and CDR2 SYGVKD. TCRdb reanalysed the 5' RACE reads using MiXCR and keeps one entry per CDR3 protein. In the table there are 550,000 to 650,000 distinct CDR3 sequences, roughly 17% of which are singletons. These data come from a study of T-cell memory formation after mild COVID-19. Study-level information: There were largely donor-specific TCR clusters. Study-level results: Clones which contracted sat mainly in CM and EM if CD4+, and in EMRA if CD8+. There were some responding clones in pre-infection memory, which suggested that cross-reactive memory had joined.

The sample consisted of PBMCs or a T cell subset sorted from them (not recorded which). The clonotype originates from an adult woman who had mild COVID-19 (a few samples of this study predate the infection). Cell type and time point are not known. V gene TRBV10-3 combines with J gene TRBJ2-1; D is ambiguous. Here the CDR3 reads CAISAQSSYNEQFF. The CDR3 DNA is TGTGCCATCAGTGCTCAGAGCTCCTACAATGAGCAGTTCTTC.